This entry lists 23 T cell receptor beta chains sequenced from one sample in a study of a mutant IDH1 vaccine in newly diagnosed glioma. This table comes from immunoSEQ multiplex PCR, and its TCRdb copy is limited to in-frame clones, with some not included. Of approximately 50,000 clones listed, about nine tenths are singletons. These receptors have no known antigen. Time point meaning: week 35, safety follow-up. Topical imiquimod accompanied each vaccine dose, which consisted of 300 ug of mutant IDH1 20-mer peptide. The source was PBMCs, collected from a glioma patient whose treatment included an IDH1 peptide vaccine. The receptors shown here come from a middle-aged man with glioma.

The rearrangement uses TRBV5-4 and TRBJ1-3, with D possibly matching TRBD1 (5 bases). The germline V gene has CDR1 SGHNT and CDR2 YYREEE (reference sequence). The CDR3 contains 14 residues. Trimming took off 1 base at V and 2 bases at J, with 7 bases between the two ends. The CDR3 here is CASSLYRTGNTIYF. The CDR3 nucleotides are TGTGCCAGCAGCTTGTACAGGACTGGAAACACCATATATTTT.

The rearrangement uses TRBV6-1 and TRBJ2-7; D is undetermined. CDR1 is MNHNS and CDR2 is SASEGT in the germline V gene. Between the trimmed V and J ends, which lost 4 bases and 1 base, there was a span of 14 bases. CDR3 length: 15 amino acids. CDR3 sequence (DNA): TGTGCCAGCAGTGGTAATTGGGGTCGGTCCTACGAGCAGTACTTC. Amino acids: CASSGNWGRSYEQYF.

The J gene is TRBJ2-2, the V gene TRBV7-6; possibly TRBD2 for D (5 bases). Germline V lookup: CDR1 SGHVS, CDR2 FNYEAQ. The V end lost 5 bases, the J end lost 8 bases, and 15 bases lay between the germline ends. The CDR3 runs 14 residues. The CDR3 protein is CASSRSGSPGELFF. The DNA for the CDR3 is TGTGCCAGCAGCCGAAGCGGTAGCCCAGGGGAGCTGTTTTTT.

The CDR3 DNA sequence: TGTGCCAGCAGCGTAGGGGTCAGGGGGCAGAATGAAGCTTTCTTT. Translated: CASSVGVRGQNEAFF. This chain joins TRBV9 and TRBJ1-1, with 8 positions matching TRBD1. This CDR3 contains 15 residues. With 0 bases clipped from V and 7 bases from J, the junction kept 8 bases outside the gene matches. The germline CDR1 and CDR2 sequences are SGDLS and YYNGEE.

The genes are TRBV4-2 and TRBJ2-5; D is ambiguous. CDR1 LGHNA and CDR2 YNFKEQ come from the germline V gene. V was pared by 0 bases and J by 2 bases, with 22 bases between. The CDR3 is 19 amino acids. DNA for the CDR3: TGTGCCAGCAGCCAAGATACCCTACCTACCAGCACTCCGCAAGAGACCCAGTACTTC. It specifies CASSQDTLPTSTPQETQYF.

This chain connects TRBV18 to TRBJ1-4; D not certain. From germline, CDR1 is KGHSH and CDR2 LQKENI. V gave up 2 bases and J gave up 8 bases, with 15 bases separating them. This CDR3 spans 15 amino acids. The CDR3 here is CASSPRARVEEKLFF. Written as DNA, the CDR3 is TGTGCCAGCTCACCAAGGGCCCGGGTTGAAGAAAAACTGTTTTTT.

The CDR3 region is CASSLTGLGNQPQHF. The CDR3 DNA reads TGTGCCAGCAGCTTAACGGGACTCGGCAATCAGCCCCAGCATTTT. The chain has TRBV7-9 and TRBJ1-5, with D possibly TRBD1 on 5 matching bases. Germline-derived CDR1 and CDR2 are SEHNR and FQNEAQ (reference sequence). Trimming removed 2 bases from V and 2 bases from J, with 10 bases in between. CDR3 length: 15 residues.

V is TRBV4-1 and J is TRBJ1-4, with D possibly TRBD1 on 5 matching bases. The CDR3 is 16 amino acids. Germline V lookup: CDR1 MGHRA, CDR2 YSYEKL. Trimming stripped 3 bases from V and 6 bases from J, with 17 bases between. For the CDR3, the DNA is TGCGCCAGCAGCCAGTATGTTGGGGGTTGGGATGAAAAACTGTTTTTT. Residues: CASSQYVGGWDEKLFF.

The CDR3 is CASSPPPRVPYEQYF. The CDR3 nucleotides are TGTGCCAGCTCACCACCGCCGCGGGTTCCCTACGAGCAGTACTTC. This chain uses TRBV18 with TRBJ2-7; TRBD2 might be the D (5 bases). CDR3 length equals 15 residues. The germline gives CDR1 KGHSH, CDR2 LQKENI. The V gene lost 0 bases and the J gene lost 2 bases, with 11 bases spanning the gap.

J is TRBJ1-2 and V is TRBV27; D gene unclear. The CDR3 spans 16 residues. Germline V gene lookup returns CDR1 MNHEY and CDR2 SMNVEV (reference sequence). V dropped 1 base and J dropped 7 bases, with 19 bases sitting between them. The DNA of the CDR3 is TGTGCCAGCAGTTTATTCCAGGACCCCACTTTTCTTGGCTACACCTTC. It is translated as CASSLFQDPTFLGYTF.

The chain employs TRBV29-1 and TRBJ2-2; TRBD2 matches at 9 bases. The CDR3 totals 14 residues. The ends lost 7 bases at V and 7 bases at J; junction bases unmatched: 10. In germline, CDR1 is SQVTM, CDR2 ANQGSEA. CDR3 sequence (DNA): TGCAGCGGGATGGCGGGAGGGCGTAGCGGGGAGCTGTTTTTT. Protein sequence: CSGMAGGRSGELFF.

The rearrangement joins TRBV5-4 to TRBJ1-2; D is undetermined. Trimming stripped 1 base from V and 9 bases from J, with 13 bases between. In germline, CDR1 is SGHNT, CDR2 YYREEE (reference sequence). The CDR3 covers 13 residues. CDR3: CASSLIPRWSYTF. Here the CDR3 DNA reads TGTGCCAGCAGCTTGATACCCAGGTGGAGCTACACCTTC.

This sequence joins TRBV2 and TRBJ1-1, with D maybe TRBD1 (5 bases). This CDR3 contains 14 residues. The V gene lost 2 bases and the J gene lost 6 bases, with 13 bases spanning the gap. Germline V gene sequence: CDR1 SNHLY, CDR2 FYNNEI. DNA for the CDR3: TGTGCCAGCAGTGAACGGAGGGGACGGTCTGAAGCTTTCTTT. It is translated as CASSERRGRSEAFF.

A few counts support this clone. The chain combines TRBV14 with TRBJ2-5; D is possibly TRBD1 or TRBD2 (5 bases each). The CDR3 runs to 14 residues. V was pared by 1 base and J by 5 bases, with 11 bases between. In germline, CDR1 is SGHDN, CDR2 FVKESK. CDR3 sequence: CASSQGDLKETQYF. The CDR3 DNA follows: TGTGCCAGCAGCCAAGGGGACCTAAAGGAGACCCAGTACTTC.

CDR3 sequence: CASSLLSDTQYF. The CDR3 nucleotides are TGTGCCAGCAGCCTTTTAAGTGATACGCAGTATTTT. This rearrangement joins TRBV5-4 to TRBJ2-3; D remains unclear. This CDR3 spans 12 amino acids. Trimming took off 4 bases at V and 6 bases at J, with 9 bases between the two ends. CDR1 is SGHNT, CDR2 YYREEE, per germline (reference sequence).

This chain connects TRBV9 to TRBJ2-2; no clear D gene. Trimming removed 0 bases from V and 0 bases from J, with 6 bases in between. The CDR3 totals 15 residues. Germline V lookup: CDR1 SGDLS, CDR2 YYNGEE. CDR3: CASSVGTTNTGELFF. CDR3 bases: TGTGCCAGCAGCGTAGGTACAACGAACACCGGGGAGCTGTTTTTT.

The chain employs TRBV2 and TRBJ2-7, with 7 positions matching TRBD2. Germline-derived CDR1 and CDR2 are SNHLY and FYNNEI. V lost 4 bases to trimming and J lost 6 bases; unmatched junction nucleotides: 3. This CDR3 has 12 amino acids. The CDR3: CASSVLASEQYF. CDR3 coding DNA: TGTGCCAGCAGTGTACTAGCGAGCGAGCAGTACTTC.

This sequence joins TRBV19 and TRBJ2-5; D gene uncertain. V was trimmed by 1 base and J by 1 base, leaving 10 bases between them. The germline V gene has CDR1 LNHDA and CDR2 SQIVND (reference sequence). The CDR3 has 15 amino acids. The CDR3: CASSIGGVVQETQYF. In DNA form, the CDR3 reads TGTGCCAGTAGTATAGGCGGAGTCGTCCAAGAGACCCAGTACTTC.

The chain links TRBV7-2 to TRBJ2-5; weak D call: TRBD1 (5 bases). Germline V gene sequence: CDR1 SGHTA, CDR2 FQGNSA. V was cut by 1 base and J by 4 bases, with 13 bases left in between. The CDR3 runs to 15 residues. CDR3: CASSLGSYRRETQYF. Written as DNA, the CDR3 is TGTGCCAGCAGCTTAGGAAGCTACAGGAGAGAGACCCAGTACTTC.

The chain is built from TRBV6-6 and TRBJ1-3, with 9 nucleotides matching TRBD1. The V gene end was trimmed by 8 bases and the J gene end by 5 bases; junction bases not matched to a gene: 4. CDR1 is MNHNY, CDR2 SVGAGI, per germline (reference sequence). This CDR3 is 13 amino acids long. The CDR3 bases are TGTGCCAGCTCGGGGACAGGGAGAAACACCATATATTTT. Encoded protein: CASSGTGRNTIYF.

The rearrangement links TRBV7-2 to TRBJ2-6; D not certain. Trimming removed 6 bases from V and 2 bases from J, with 8 bases in between. The CDR3 is 14 residues long. Germline values: CDR1 SGHTA, CDR2 FQGNSA. The CDR3, as DNA: TGTGCCAGCAGTCGACTCGCTGGGGCCAACGTCCTGACTTTC. The encoded protein is CASSRLAGANVLTF. Using reference TRBV7-2 and TRBJ2-6 for the parts outside the CDR3, the full variable domain is GAGVSQSPSNKVTEKGKDVELRCDPISGHTALYWYRQSLGQGLEFLIYFQGNSAPDKSGLPSDRFSAERTGGSVSTLTIQRTQQEDSAVYLCASSRLAGANVLTFGAGSRLTVL.

V gene TRBV6-1 combines with J gene TRBJ1-1; D uncertain. This CDR3 is 11 amino acids long. Trimming removed 8 bases at V and 7 bases at J, with 11 bases between. CDR1 MNHNS and CDR2 SASEGT come from the germline V gene. The CDR3 DNA reads TGTGCCAGCGTTGGAACATTTGAAGCTTTCTTT. It specifies CASVGTFEAFF.

This chain links TRBV29-1 with TRBJ1-2; unclear D gene. Deletions cut 7 bases from V and 1 base from J, with 7 bases between. The CDR3 contains 11 residues. In germline, CDR1 is SQVTM, CDR2 ANQGSEA. This chain's CDR3 is CSAGVNYGYTF. CDR3 coding DNA: TGCAGCGCCGGGGTTAACTATGGCTACACCTTC.